The entry below describes one T cell receptor beta chain. CDR1 and CDR2 (germline): SGHNT, YYREEE (reference sequence). CDR3 length equals 16 residues. The V end was cut by 4 bases, the J end by 2 bases, with 16 bases between. The entry originates in a study of CD8 T cells in Susac syndrome. Random hexamers served to reverse transcribe about 0.45 to 1 ug RNA. TCRdb processed the immunoSEQ multiplex PCR reads anew with MiXCR; each CDR3 protein has one entry. This sample carries under 200,000 distinct CDR3 sequences, around 94% of them seen once, and the ten largest clones take around 0.15%. This receptor was identified in a human donor in good health. This chain joins TRBV5-4 and TRBJ2-1; D not certain. The material sequenced was CD4+ T cells from PBMCs. The CDR3 reads CASSPPYRLAYNEQFF. CDR3 bases: TGTGCCAGCAGCCCGCCCTATAGACTCGCCTACAATGAGCAGTTCTTC.